One sample yielded the 10 T cell receptor beta chains listed below, sequenced in a study of molecular identifiers for immune sequencing clone quantification. Via MiXCR, TCRdb re-called the PCR reads, giving one row per CDR3 protein. The table has roughly 65,000 distinct CDR3 sequences, under 20% seen once; the top ten hold 1.3% to 1.5%. Sequencing was carried out using naive CD8+ T cells from blood, with Jurkat cell RNA spiked in. Subset indicated: FACS-sorted CD8+CD4-CCR7+CD45RA+ naive T cells. The receptors were gathered from a human donor in good health. Some libraries in this study had Jurkat cell RNA spiked in.

The chain recombines TRBV9 with TRBJ2-2; 12 bases are a match to TRBD2. This CDR3 contains 15 residues. Looked up from germline, CDR1 is SGDLS and CDR2 is YYNGEE. With 4 bases clipped from V and 6 bases from J, the junction kept 4 bases outside the gene matches. The CDR3 reads CASSYRTSGAGELFF. The CDR3 nucleotides read TGTGCCAGCAGCTATCGGACTAGCGGGGCCGGGGAGCTGTTTTTT.

Only a few counts were recorded for this clonotype. J is TRBJ1-6 and V is TRBV15, with no clear D. The germline V gene has CDR1 LNHNV and CDR2 YYDKDF (reference sequence). This CDR3 has 13 residues. Trimming removed 7 bases from V and 5 bases from J, with 9 bases in between. The CDR3 nucleotides are TGTGCCACCAAAGGTCAGGATAATTCACCCCTCCACTTT. It translates to CATKGQDNSPLHF.

This clonotype was detected many times. The chain joins TRBV29-1 to TRBJ2-3, with a weak D call TRBD2 (7 bases). Germline assignment: CDR1 SQVTM and CDR2 ANQGSEA. The length of the CDR3 is 16 residues. Trimming shortened V by 3 bases and J by 2 bases, and 18 bases separated the two germline ends. CDR3 loop: CSVERGGLLSTDTQYF. For the CDR3, the DNA is TGCAGCGTTGAGAGGGGGGGACTACTATCCACAGATACGCAGTATTTT.

This clonotype was detected many times. The V and J genes are TRBV7-8 and TRBJ2-3, with 11 bases identical to TRBD2. CDR1 SGHVS and CDR2 FQNEAQ come from the germline V gene. The V segment lost 6 bases and the J segment 5 bases; nucleotides outside the gene matches: 10. The CDR3 consists of 16 residues. The CDR3 loop reads CASSYNRGLAEDTQYF. CDR3 in DNA: TGTGCCAGCAGTTACAACCGGGGACTAGCGGAAGATACGCAGTATTTT.

This clonotype appeared many times. The chain combines TRBV27 with TRBJ2-7, with D uncertain. V was clipped by 0 bases and J by 2 bases, with 8 bases between them. CDR1 and CDR2 from the germline V gene are MNHEY and SMNVEV (reference sequence). CDR3 length equals 14 residues. For the CDR3, the DNA is TGTGCCAGCAGTTTATCTGGGGTACCCTACGAGCAGTACTTC. This gives the protein CASSLSGVPYEQYF.

This clonotype was detected ten times or more. The chain has TRBV2 and TRBJ2-2; no definite D call. The CDR3 spans 13 residues. The V end lost 3 bases, the J end lost 4 bases, and 6 bases lay between the germline ends. Germline values: CDR1 SNHLY, CDR2 FYNNEI. The chain's CDR3 is CASSESLTGELFF. CDR3 DNA sequence: TGTGCCAGCAGTGAGAGCCTCACCGGGGAGCTGTTTTTT.

This clonotype has at least ten counts. This chain connects TRBV6-1 to TRBJ1-5; 7 nucleotides align to TRBD1. Trimming removed 7 bases from V and 1 base from J; junction bases left unmatched: 10. Germline values: CDR1 MNHNS, CDR2 SASEGT. This CDR3 is built from 16 residues. CDR3 sequence: CASKGEGGASNQPQHF. Written as DNA, the CDR3 is TGTGCCAGCAAAGGGGAAGGGGGCGCAAGCAATCAGCCCCAGCATTTT.

The table lists this clonotype with many counts. The chain has TRBV13 and TRBJ1-1; a weak D match, TRBD1 (6 bases). The germline V gene encodes CDR1 PRHDT and CDR2 FYEKMQ (reference sequence). V shed 3 bases and J shed 1 base, with 6 bases lying between them. CDR3 length: 13 amino acids. In nucleotides, the CDR3 is TGTGCCAGCAGCTTGACAGGGAACACTGAAGCTTTCTTT. It codes for CASSLTGNTEAFF.

Of note for this clonotype: Just one base apart from a much larger clone, this may be a read error. The rearrangement links TRBV20-1 to TRBJ1-1; the D gene is possibly TRBD1 (5 bases). The CDR3 spans 15 residues. V shed 2 bases and J shed 1 base, with 14 bases lying between them. Germline lookup yields CDR1 DFQATT and CDR2 SNEGSKA (reference sequence). The CDR3 reads CSARPPGGSNTEAFF. The CDR3 bases are TGCAGTGCTAGACCCCCGGGGGGGTCGAACACTGAAGCTTTCTTT.

This clonotype has a count of ten or more. The CDR3 DNA sequence: TGTGCCAGCAGCGTCGGGACTAGCAATGAGCAGTTCTTC. Encoded protein: CASSVGTSNEQFF. The gene calls are TRBV11-3 and TRBJ2-1; 8 positions match TRBD2. The length of the CDR3 is 13 residues. J lost 6 bases, V lost 5 bases, and 3 bases had no gene match. Germline V gene data show CDR1 as SGHNT and CDR2 as YENEEA. Supplemented by reference TRBV11-3 and TRBJ2-1, the full variable domain reads EAGVVQSPRYKIIEKKQPVAFWCNPISGHNTLYWYLQNLGQGPELLIRYENEEAVDDSQLPKDRFSAERLKGVDSTLKIQPAELGDSAVYLCASSVGTSNEQFFGPGTRLTVL.